Below, 14 T cell receptor beta chains from the same sample are listed, as sequenced in a study of early T cells in non-severe SARS-CoV-2 infection. Via MiXCR, TCRdb re-called the 5' RACE reads, giving one row per CDR3 protein. The table lists 45,000 to 75,000 distinct CDR3 sequences, 5.6% of them singletons, with 6.5% to 8.5% in the top ten. The specimen sequenced was whole blood. The receptors were gathered from an adult who was a healthcare worker with PCR-confirmed SARS-CoV-2 infection or an uninfected control (not recorded which).

This clonotype has at least ten counts. The chain is built from TRBV6-2 or TRBV6-3 and TRBJ1-6, with D unclear. The CDR3 length is 16 residues. Germline V gives CDR1 MNHEY, CDR2 SVGEGT. V was clipped by 2 bases and J by 6 bases, with 14 bases between them. The CDR3 DNA reads as TGTGCCAGCAGTTACGAGAGGGCGACGGCTAATTCACCCCTCCACTTT. The encoded protein is CASSYERATANSPLHF.

The chain combines TRBV12-3 or TRBV12-4 with TRBJ1-1; D is uncertain. CDR3 length: 11 amino acids. Trimming took 3 bases from V and 9 from J, leaving 8 bases between them. In DNA, the CDR3 is TGTGCCAGCAGTTTGGGGTCTCAAGCTTTCTTT. It translates to CASSLGSQAFF.

J is TRBJ1-2 and V is TRBV12-3 or TRBV12-4; no firm D call. V gave up 5 bases and J gave up 5 bases, with 15 bases separating them. The CDR3 sequence is 14 residues long. The CDR3 DNA is TGTGCCAGCAGTAATGACCGAGTGGGATATGGCTACACCTTC. Protein product: CASSNDRVGYGYTF.

This clonotype was seen many times. The rearrangement joins TRBV7-2 to TRBJ2-7; D unclear. V was shortened by 4 bases and J by 0 bases, with 10 bases between the two germline ends. The germline CDR1 and CDR2 sequences are SGHTA and FQGNSA. The CDR3 loop spans 14 amino acids. This CDR3 is CASSYVGSSYEQYF. The CDR3 DNA reads TGTGCCAGCAGCTATGTCGGAAGCTCCTACGAGCAGTACTTC.

This clonotype has at least ten counts. The chain uses TRBV5-4 and TRBJ2-5; D gene unclear. V gave up 0 bases and J gave up 5 bases, with 5 bases separating them. Germline assignment: CDR1 SGHNT and CDR2 YYREEE (reference sequence). The CDR3 is 12 residues long. The CDR3 protein is CASSLGEETQYF. For the CDR3, the DNA is TGTGCCAGCAGCTTGGGCGAGGAGACCCAGTACTTC.

This clonotype has a count of ten or more. V gene TRBV28 combines with J gene TRBJ1-1, with a weak D call TRBD1 (5 bases). Germline V gene lookup returns CDR1 MDHEN and CDR2 SYDVKM. V was pared by 5 bases and J by 4 bases, with 20 bases between. The CDR3 totals 16 residues. CDR3 amino acids: CASSLPGLSGSTEAFF. The DNA for the CDR3 is TGTGCCAGCAGTCTCCCGGGACTTTCAGGAAGCACTGAAGCTTTCTTT.

In its sample, this clonotype was seen many times. The V call is TRBV12-3 or TRBV12-4, the J call TRBJ2-1; D uncertain. Trimming removed 0 bases at V and 2 bases at J, with 5 bases between. There are 14 residues in the CDR3. The CDR3 protein is CASSLALAYNEQFF. The CDR3 bases are TGTGCCAGCAGTTTAGCGCTTGCCTACAATGAGCAGTTCTTC.

This clonotype was seen repeatedly, ten times or more. V is TRBV6-6 and J is TRBJ2-7; D uncertain. Trimming took 4 bases from V and 0 from J, leaving 13 bases between them. CDR1 MNHNY and CDR2 SVGAGI come from the germline V gene (reference sequence). This CDR3 contains 15 residues. The CDR3 sequence is CASSSPTLSSYEQYF. CDR3 nucleotides: TGTGCCAGCAGTTCGCCCACGCTTAGCTCCTACGAGCAGTACTTC.

This clonotype was observed many times. The V and J genes are TRBV7-2 and TRBJ2-2, with TRBD2 as a possible D gene (5 bases). CDR3 size: 15 residues. The ends were cut back, 5 bases at V and 2 bases at J, with 12 bases in the middle. Germline V CDR1 and CDR2: SGHTA, FQGNSA. The CDR3 DNA is TGTGCCAGCAGCCGGGGTGGAGTAAACACCGGGGAGCTGTTTTTT. Protein sequence: CASSRGGVNTGELFF.

This clonotype was counted only a few times. The V call is TRBV2, the J call TRBJ2-7; D uncertain. The CDR3 has 11 amino acids. The V gene's germline CDR1 is SNHLY and CDR2 FYNNEI. V gave up 6 bases and J gave up 4 bases, with 7 bases separating them. CDR3 region: CASRGTYEQYF. CDR3 DNA: TGTGCCAGCAGGGGAACATACGAGCAGTACTTC.

The table lists this clonotype with a few counts. This sequence joins TRBV7-4 and TRBJ2-1; D not resolved. CDR3 length: 19 amino acids. Germline V lookup: CDR1 SGHVT, CDR2 SQSDAQ. Trimming removed 4 bases at V and 0 bases at J, with 22 bases between. The CDR3 DNA sequence: TGTGCCAGCAGCTGTACCTTACTGACCCAGATTCGCTCCTACAATGAGCAGTTCTTC. This encodes CASSCTLLTQIRSYNEQFF.

This clonotype was seen at least ten times. The chain has TRBV27 and TRBJ1-1, with 8 positions matching TRBD1. V dropped 7 bases and J dropped 6; count of bases not matched to a gene: 16. The length of the CDR3 is 16 residues. The germline CDR1 and CDR2 sequences are MNHEY and SMNVEV (reference sequence). This chain's CDR3 is CASKAGTGAPFAEAFF. The CDR3 DNA sequence: TGTGCCAGCAAGGCCGGGACAGGCGCTCCCTTCGCTGAAGCTTTCTTT.

This clonotype was counted a few times. The rearrangement uses TRBV29-1 and TRBJ2-6, with no clear D. This CDR3 has 13 residues. V was clipped by 3 bases and J by 3 bases, with 6 bases between them. Germline V CDR1 and CDR2: SQVTM, ANQGSEA. CDR3 protein: CSVDTDGANVLTF. Here the CDR3 DNA reads TGCAGCGTTGACACCGATGGGGCCAACGTCCTGACTTTC.

V is TRBV2 and J is TRBJ2-7; D possibly uses TRBD1 or TRBD2 (6 bases each). The ends were cut back, 6 bases at V and 3 bases at J, with 18 bases in the middle. CDR1 and CDR2 (germline): SNHLY, FYNNEI. The CDR3 is 15 residues long. The CDR3 spells CASSPQGTYGYEQYF. DNA for the CDR3: TGTGCCAGCAGCCCTCAGGGGACTTACGGCTACGAGCAGTACTTC.